The subject of this entry is one T cell receptor (beta chain). Its antigen is currently unknown. Exposure to brentuximab vedotin varied, and each patient had relapsed following autologous stem cell transplantation. Purified CD4+ T cells were obtained from thawed PBMCs through magnetic negative selection. The CDR3 has 19 residues. V gave up 4 bases and J gave up 4 bases; unmatched junction bases: 13. The germline V gene encodes CDR1 LNHDA and CDR2 SQIVND (reference sequence). This specimen comes from a study of PD-1 blockade in classical Hodgkin lymphoma. Looking at the study overall: Patients in the cohort were put on intravenous nivolumab, 3 mg/kg every 2 weeks.

Here immunoSEQ multiplex PCR was the method, and the copy in TCRdb shows in-frame clones only, minus some. This table has about 9,700 clones, 74% appearing once. The study, taken as a whole, reports: Individuals who commenced nivolumab within less than 1 year of ASCT were excluded. While CD8+ TCR diversity did not rise significantly by C4D1, CD4+ TCR diversity did. Reports indicated that newly diagnosed patients had lower baseline TCR diversity than healthy donors did.

Source: CD4+ T cells from blood, taken at baseline. This clonotype was obtained from a human donor with classical Hodgkin lymphoma. The rearrangement joins TRBV19 to TRBJ2-2; the match to TRBD1 covers 12 bases. This CDR3 reads CASSTFRDRGLIGTGELFF. In DNA, the CDR3 is TGTGCCAGTAGTACTTTCCGGGACAGGGGGCTAATTGGCACCGGGGAGCTGTTTTTT.